Following are 9 T cell receptor beta chains from one sample sequenced in a study of CD8+CD57+ T cells in acquired aplastic anemia. TCR beta VDJ and CDR3 were profiled, and genomic DNA was the template. TCRdb fed the reads into MiXCR, producing one record per CDR3 protein. The sample holds 300,000 or so distinct CDR3 sequences, 56% seen once. In patients chosen for sequencing, flow cytometry had shown CD8+CD57+ cell expansion. The specimen sequenced was sorted CD4+, CD8+, or CD8+CD57+ T cells (not recorded which) from PBMCs. The receptors shown here come from a human donor with aplastic anemia.

At least ten counts were recorded for this clonotype. The chain couples TRBV6-5 to TRBJ1-4; D gene ambiguous. The CDR3 is 17 amino acids. Germline V gives CDR1 MNHEY, CDR2 SVGAGI. Trimming shortened V by 7 bases and J by 3 bases, and 21 bases separated the two germline ends. The CDR3 loop is CASTKTSSNPANEKLFF. CDR3 DNA: TGTGCCAGCACCAAGACCTCGAGTAATCCAGCTAATGAAAAACTGTTTTTT.

In regard to this clonotype: A clone one base away is much larger, so this may be a read error. V usage is TRBV6-6 and J usage is TRBJ1-2; D gene uncertain. There are 13 residues in the CDR3. Per the germline V gene, CDR1 is MNHNY and CDR2 is SVGAGI (reference sequence). The CDR3 sequence is CANSCSVSKGYTF. The CDR3 DNA reads TGTGCCAACAGTTGCTCGGTCTCGAAAGGCTACACCTTC.

The V call is TRBV10-3, the J call TRBJ2-1, with D tentatively TRBD2 (6 bases). The CDR3 is made up of 16 amino acids. Trimming shortened V by 0 bases and J by 4 bases, and 13 bases separated the two germline ends. Per germline, CDR1 ENHRY and CDR2 SYGVKD. The CDR3 loop is CAISESAVGLYNEQFF. The CDR3 nucleotides are TGTGCCATCAGTGAGTCGGCGGTGGGACTGTACAATGAGCAGTTCTTC.

For this clonotype: A much larger clonotype is one base distant, so this may be a read error. Here the CDR3 omits its conserved ending phenylalanine or tryptophan, so a read error is the likely source. The chain combines TRBV3-1 with TRBJ2-5, with 8 bases aligning to TRBD1. Germline CDR1 LGHDT, CDR2 YNNKEL (reference sequence). The CDR3 contains 12 residues. V lost 10 bases, J lost 5 bases, and 6 bases stayed unmatched. CDR3 sequence (DNA): TGTGCCACCAGGGGGCTTAGTGAGACCCAGTACCTC. Translated, it gives CATRGLSETQYL.

This sequence joins TRBV10-3 and TRBJ1-6, with 9 bases lining up with TRBD1. The CDR3 is 15 residues long. In germline, CDR1 is ENHRY, CDR2 SYGVKD. V shed 2 bases and J 9 bases; nucleotides not matched to a gene: 5. In DNA, the CDR3 is TGTGCCATCAGTGAGACAGGGGGCCGCGGTTCACCCCTCCACTTT. Translating it yields CAISETGGRGSPLHF.

This clonotype was counted between two and nine times. This chain links TRBV19 with TRBJ2-3; no reliable D call. CDR1 is LNHDA and CDR2 is SQIVND in the germline V gene (reference sequence). V dropped 1 base and J dropped 2 bases, with 7 bases sitting between them. The CDR3 loop spans 14 amino acids. This CDR3 reads CASSIARYTDTQYF. The CDR3 DNA sequence: TGTGCCAGTAGTATAGCCAGGTACACAGATACGCAGTATTTT.

The CDR3 DNA follows: TGCAGTGCTAGACATGGGGGGCGGTCGAACACTGAAGCTTTCTTT. Translating it yields CSARHGGRSNTEAFF. The rearrangement uses TRBV20-1 and TRBJ1-1, with D perhaps TRBD1 (6 bases). The V and J ends lost 2 bases and 1 base respectively, with 14 bases between them. The CDR3 spans 15 residues. CDR1 DFQATT and CDR2 SNEGSKA come from the germline V gene (reference sequence).

This clonotype was counted many times. J is TRBJ1-5 and V is TRBV6-7, with D tentatively TRBD1 (5 bases). TRBV6-7 is filed as an ORF, its function uncertain. This CDR3 spans 15 amino acids. Trimming took off 6 bases at V and 0 bases at J, with 12 bases between the two ends. The DNA for the CDR3 is TGTGCCAGCAGCTCCGACAGACTTAGCAATCAGCCCCAGCATTTT. Its translation: CASSSDRLSNQPQHF.

CDR3 nucleotides: TGTGCCACCAGCGCCAGACGGGGGGTTGAAGGCGAGCAGTACTTC. As protein: CATSARRGVEGEQYF. V usage is TRBV24-1 and J usage is TRBJ2-7; TRBD2 matches at 7 bases. This CDR3 contains 15 residues. V was pared by 7 bases and J by 6 bases, with 14 bases of the junction left unmatched. CDR1 KGHDR and CDR2 SFDVKD come from the germline V gene.